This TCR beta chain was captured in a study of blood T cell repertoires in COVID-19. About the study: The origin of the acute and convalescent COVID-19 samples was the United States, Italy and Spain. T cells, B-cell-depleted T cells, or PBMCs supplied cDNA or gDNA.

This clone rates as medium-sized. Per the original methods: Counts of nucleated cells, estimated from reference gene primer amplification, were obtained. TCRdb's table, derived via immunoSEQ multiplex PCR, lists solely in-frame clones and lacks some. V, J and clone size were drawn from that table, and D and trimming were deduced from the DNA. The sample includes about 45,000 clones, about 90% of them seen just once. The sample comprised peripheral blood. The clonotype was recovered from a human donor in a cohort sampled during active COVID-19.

The CDR3 DNA follows: TGTGCCAGCAGCTTCGGACAGGGGGCTGTCGAGCAGTACTTC. Its protein is CASSFGQGAVEQYF. The chain is built from TRBV5-6 and TRBJ2-7; TRBD1 matches 11 bases. The CDR3 totals 14 residues. Germline CDR1 reads SGHDT; CDR2 reads YYEEEE. The ends lost 2 bases at V and 6 bases at J; junction bases unmatched: 4.